The 4 T cell receptor beta chains given below trace back to one sample, sequenced in a study of shared clonotypes between healthy human individuals. The repertoire was sequenced with immunoSEQ multiplex PCR; TCRdb's copy has only in-frame clones and lacks some. The repertoire holds about 1 million clones, 75% to 80% seen once, with approximately 0.52% in the top ten. Sequenced input: memory CD4+ T cells from PBMCs. Described subset: CD45RA-negative fraction. The source is a young man in good health. Some clones in this sample may be carry-over from other donors' samples.

The V and J genes are TRBV27 and TRBJ2-7, with 7 bases aligning to TRBD1. V lost 8 bases to trimming and J lost 0 bases; unmatched junction nucleotides: 19. The CDR3 consists of 18 residues. Germline loops: CDR1 MNHEY, CDR2 SMNVEV (reference sequence). CDR3 loop: CASYAVPPGQRVSYEQYF. CDR3 coding DNA: TGTGCCAGCTATGCCGTACCTCCGGGACAGCGTGTCTCCTACGAGCAGTACTTC.

As concerns this clone: This sample also contains other DNA sequences that code for the same CDR3. The chain links TRBV7-2 to TRBJ2-1, with 11 bases matching TRBD2. Trimming cost V 4 bases and J 2 bases; bases outside gene matches: 1. CDR3 length: 15 amino acids. Per germline, CDR1 SGHTA and CDR2 FQGNSA. This chain's CDR3 is CASSSGLAAYNEQFF. The CDR3 DNA reads as TGTGCCAGCAGCTCGGGACTAGCGGCCTACAATGAGCAGTTCTTC.

This clone was observed a few times. The V call is TRBV29-1, the J call TRBJ1-2, with D perhaps TRBD1 (6 bases). Trimming removed 6 bases at V and 5 bases at J, with 13 bases between. Germline CDR1 reads SQVTM; CDR2 reads ANQGSEA. CDR3 length: 12 residues. In DNA, the CDR3 is TGCAGCGTATCCGGGACAAGGTATGGCTACACCTTC. This encodes CSVSGTRYGYTF.

This chain links TRBV11-2 with TRBJ1-2; D remains unclear. This CDR3 is built from 15 residues. Germline CDR1 is SGHAT and CDR2 is FQNNGV. Trimming shortened V by 1 base and J by 7 bases, and 16 bases separated the two germline ends. CDR3 residues: CASSLGAGVWSGYTF. CDR3 DNA sequence: TGTGCCAGCAGCTTAGGTGCTGGGGTTTGGTCTGGCTACACCTTC.